The clone carrying this T cell receptor (beta chain) was observed once. A junction boundary mismatches the germline segment, possibly from a read error. This CDR3 is 16 amino acids long. Germline V gene lookup returns CDR1 SSHAT and CDR2 FNYEAQ (reference sequence). Repertoires were generated with immunoSEQ multiplex PCR, while TCRdb's copy carries only in-frame clones and drops some. The sample lists approximately 60,000 clones, 85% to 95% occurring once. The sample originates from a study of cytomegalovirus exposure and HLA in healthy donors. Sequencing used PBMCs. V gene TRBV7-7 combines with J gene TRBJ2-1; D perhaps matches TRBD2 (5 bases). This clonotype was obtained from a young woman in good health and CMV-seropositive. CDR3 DNA: TGTGCTAGCAGCCCGATTTCAAGAGGGTCCTACAATGAGCAGTTCTTC. Translation: CASSPISRGSYNEQFF.